One and the same sample provided the 9 T cell receptor beta chains below, sequenced in a study of blood T cells in healthy people across ages. A second PCR, run for about 6 to 11 cycles, used a sample-barcoded 5' primer plus a J-beta primer mix. TCRdb ran MiXCR on the 5' RACE reads and lists one entry per CDR3 protein. The sample lists about 690,000 distinct CDR3 sequences; about 43% were seen once. Material for sequencing was blood. These receptors all stem from an elderly man in good health.

This clonotype appeared a few times. The DNA of the CDR3 is TGCAGTGCAACGGTAGCGGGAGTCCCAGATACGCAGTATTTT. Its translation: CSATVAGVPDTQYF. This rearrangement joins TRBV20-1 to TRBJ2-3; 9 nucleotides align to TRBD2. CDR3 size: 14 residues. CDR1 and CDR2 from the germline V gene are DFQATT and SNEGSKA (reference sequence). After removal of 6 bases from V and 4 bases from J, the junction contained 8 bases not matched to a gene.

The rearrangement uses TRBV30 and TRBJ2-3; D is uncertain. The CDR3 length is 11 residues. CDR1 is GTSNPN, CDR2 SVGIG, per germline (reference sequence). Trimming removed 4 bases from V and 4 bases from J, with 6 bases in between. The CDR3: CAWKAADTQYF. CDR3 nucleotides: TGTGCCTGGAAGGCGGCAGATACGCAGTATTTT.

The chain employs TRBV20-1 and TRBJ2-4; 8 bases agree with TRBD2. J lost 2 bases, V lost 6 bases, and 15 bases had no gene match. CDR3 length: 17 amino acids. The V gene's germline CDR1 is DFQATT and CDR2 SNEGSKA (reference sequence). CDR3 DNA: TGCAGTGCCGACTCCGGAACAGCGGGAGCATCCAAAAACATTCAGTACTTC. Amino acid sequence: CSADSGTAGASKNIQYF.

The chain links TRBV20-1 to TRBJ1-2; TRBD1 might be the D (5 bases). In germline, CDR1 is DFQATT, CDR2 SNEGSKA (reference sequence). The length of the CDR3 is 13 residues. Trimming removed 5 bases at V and 4 bases at J, with 14 bases between. DNA for the CDR3: TGCAGTGCTGTACCGCAGGGAGCCTATGGCTACACCTTC. Amino acid sequence: CSAVPQGAYGYTF.

V usage is TRBV5-1 and J usage is TRBJ2-2, with 8 bases identical to TRBD2. Germline V gene data show CDR1 as SGHRS and CDR2 as YFSETQ. This CDR3 region has 17 residues. V gave up 0 bases and J gave up 3 bases; unmatched junction bases: 7. CDR3 bases: TGCGCCAGCAGCTTGGGCTCCACTAGCGGACACACCGGGGAGCTGTTTTTT. It is translated as CASSLGSTSGHTGELFF.

This clonotype was detected many times. The chain uses TRBV29-1 and TRBJ2-7; TRBD1 is a possible D gene (5 bases). This CDR3 comprises 11 residues. Germline V gives CDR1 SQVTM, CDR2 ANQGSEA. The V end was cut by 3 bases, the J end by 6 bases, with 9 bases between. CDR3 DNA: TGCAGCGTTGATTTAGGGGCCGAGCAGTACTTC. This translates into CSVDLGAEQYF.

This clonotype has ten or more counts. The chain uses TRBV7-2 and TRBJ1-5; a possible D gene is TRBD1 (5 bases). V lost 2 bases and J 0 bases, leaving 8 bases between the germline ends. The CDR3 covers 15 residues. Germline V gene lookup returns CDR1 SGHTA and CDR2 FQGNSA. The CDR3 here is CASSLRGGSNQPQHF. The CDR3 region has the DNA TGTGCCAGCAGCTTACGGGGGGGTAGCAATCAGCCCCAGCATTTT.

V and J are TRBV6-5 and TRBJ2-3; 7 bases line up with TRBD1. CDR3 size: 14 residues. The germline CDR1 and CDR2 sequences are MNHEY and SVGAGI. After removal of 9 bases from V and 2 bases from J, the junction contained 8 bases not matched to a gene. CDR3 nucleotide sequence: TGTGCCAGTTACTCGGGACAGTACACAGATACGCAGTATTTT. Amino acids: CASYSGQYTDTQYF.

This chain's CDR3 is CASSELHQPQHF. CDR3 in DNA: TGTGCCAGCAGTGAACTTCATCAGCCCCAGCATTTT. The chain combines TRBV6-1 with TRBJ1-5; D unresolved. Germline assignment: CDR1 MNHNS and CDR2 SASEGT. There are 12 residues in the CDR3. Trimming removed 2 bases at V and 5 bases at J, with 4 bases between.